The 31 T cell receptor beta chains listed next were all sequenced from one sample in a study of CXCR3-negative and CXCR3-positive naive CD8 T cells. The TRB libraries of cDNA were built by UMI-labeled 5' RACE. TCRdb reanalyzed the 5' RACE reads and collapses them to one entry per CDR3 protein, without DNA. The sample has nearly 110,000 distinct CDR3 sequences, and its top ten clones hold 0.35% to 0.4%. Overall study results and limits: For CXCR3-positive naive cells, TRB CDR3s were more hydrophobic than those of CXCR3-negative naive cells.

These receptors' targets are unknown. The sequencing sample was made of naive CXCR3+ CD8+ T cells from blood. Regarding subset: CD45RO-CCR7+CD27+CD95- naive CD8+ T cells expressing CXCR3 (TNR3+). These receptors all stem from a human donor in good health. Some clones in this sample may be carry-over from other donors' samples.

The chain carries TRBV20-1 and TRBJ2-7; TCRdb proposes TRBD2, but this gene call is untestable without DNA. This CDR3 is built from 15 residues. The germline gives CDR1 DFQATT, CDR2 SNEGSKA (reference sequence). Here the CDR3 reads CSAENSAESSYEQYF.

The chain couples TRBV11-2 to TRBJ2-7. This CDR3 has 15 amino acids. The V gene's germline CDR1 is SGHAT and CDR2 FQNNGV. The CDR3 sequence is CASSLDRGTSYEQYF.

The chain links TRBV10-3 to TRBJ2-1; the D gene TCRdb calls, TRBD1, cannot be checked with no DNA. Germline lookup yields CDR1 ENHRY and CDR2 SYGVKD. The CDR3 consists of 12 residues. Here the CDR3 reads CAISASPGEQFF.

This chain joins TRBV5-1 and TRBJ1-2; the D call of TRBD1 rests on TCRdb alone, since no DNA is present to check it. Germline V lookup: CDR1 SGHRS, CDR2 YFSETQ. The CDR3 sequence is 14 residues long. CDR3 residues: CASSLYGTDYGYTF.

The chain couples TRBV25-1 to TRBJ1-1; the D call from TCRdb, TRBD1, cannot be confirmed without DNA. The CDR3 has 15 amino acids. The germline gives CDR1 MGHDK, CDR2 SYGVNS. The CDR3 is CASSERDRMNTEAFF.

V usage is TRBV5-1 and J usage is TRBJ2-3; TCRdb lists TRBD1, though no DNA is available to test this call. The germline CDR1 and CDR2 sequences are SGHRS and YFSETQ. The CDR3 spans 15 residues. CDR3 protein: CASSSSRQATDTQYF.

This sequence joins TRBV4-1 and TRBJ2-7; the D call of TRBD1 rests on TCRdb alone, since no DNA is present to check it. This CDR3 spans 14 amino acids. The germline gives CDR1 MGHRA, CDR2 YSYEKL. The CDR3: CASSQVGQGDEQYF.

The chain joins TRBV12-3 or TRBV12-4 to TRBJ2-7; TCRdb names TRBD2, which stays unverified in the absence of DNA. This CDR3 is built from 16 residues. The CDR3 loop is CASSPPGGLSSYEQYF.

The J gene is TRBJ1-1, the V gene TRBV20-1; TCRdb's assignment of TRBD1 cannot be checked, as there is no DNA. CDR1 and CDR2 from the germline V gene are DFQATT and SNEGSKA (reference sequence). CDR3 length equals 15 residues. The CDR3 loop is CSGGTGRLGNTEAFF.

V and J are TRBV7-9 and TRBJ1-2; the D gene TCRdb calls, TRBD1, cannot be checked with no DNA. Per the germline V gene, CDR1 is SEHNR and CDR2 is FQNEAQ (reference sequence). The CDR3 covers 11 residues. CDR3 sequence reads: CASTRGGGYTF. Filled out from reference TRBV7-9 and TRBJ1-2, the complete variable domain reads DTGVSQNPRHKITKRGQNVTFRCDPISEHNRLYWYRQTLGQGPEFLTYFQNEAQLEKSRLLSDRFSAERPKGSFSTLEIQRTEQGDSAMYLCASTRGGGYTFGSGTRLTVV.

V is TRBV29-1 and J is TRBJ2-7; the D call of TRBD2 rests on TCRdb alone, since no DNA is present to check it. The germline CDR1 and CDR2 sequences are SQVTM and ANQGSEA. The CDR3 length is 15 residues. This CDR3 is CSVEDERSASYEQYF.

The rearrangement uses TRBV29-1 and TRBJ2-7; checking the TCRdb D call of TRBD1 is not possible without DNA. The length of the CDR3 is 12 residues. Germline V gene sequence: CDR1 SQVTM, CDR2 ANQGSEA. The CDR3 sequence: CSVWAPPYEQYF.

The CDR3 loop is CASSQGDDGGGNQPQHF. The chain uses TRBV4-1 and TRBJ1-5. The CDR3 has 17 amino acids. Germline V gives CDR1 MGHRA, CDR2 YSYEKL.

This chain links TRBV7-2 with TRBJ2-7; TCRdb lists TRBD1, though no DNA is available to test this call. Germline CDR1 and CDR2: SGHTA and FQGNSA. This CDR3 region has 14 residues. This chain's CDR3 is CASSFEYRGGEQYF.

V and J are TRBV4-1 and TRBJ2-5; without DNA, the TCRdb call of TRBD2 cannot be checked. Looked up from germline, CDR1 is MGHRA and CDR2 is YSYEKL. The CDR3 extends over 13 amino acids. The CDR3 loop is CASSQDGEETQYF.

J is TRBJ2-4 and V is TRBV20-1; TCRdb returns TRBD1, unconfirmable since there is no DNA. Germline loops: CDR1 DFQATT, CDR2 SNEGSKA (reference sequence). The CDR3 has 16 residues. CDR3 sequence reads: CSAVDRENWAKNIQYF.

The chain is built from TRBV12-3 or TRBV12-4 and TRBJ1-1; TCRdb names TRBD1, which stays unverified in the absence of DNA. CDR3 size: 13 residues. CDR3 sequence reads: CASSFGTGVEAFF.

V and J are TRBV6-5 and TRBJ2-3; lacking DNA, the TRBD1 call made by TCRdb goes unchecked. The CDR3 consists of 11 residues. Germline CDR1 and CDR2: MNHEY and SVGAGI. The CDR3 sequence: CASRLGQGEVF.

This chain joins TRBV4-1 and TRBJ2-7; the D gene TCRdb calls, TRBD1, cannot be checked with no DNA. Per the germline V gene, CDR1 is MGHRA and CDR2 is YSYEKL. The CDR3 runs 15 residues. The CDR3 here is CASSQGTGSTYEQYF.

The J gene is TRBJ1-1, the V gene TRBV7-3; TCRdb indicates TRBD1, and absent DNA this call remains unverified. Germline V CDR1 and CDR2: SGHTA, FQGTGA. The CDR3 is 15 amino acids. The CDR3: CASSLGRGQDTEAFF.

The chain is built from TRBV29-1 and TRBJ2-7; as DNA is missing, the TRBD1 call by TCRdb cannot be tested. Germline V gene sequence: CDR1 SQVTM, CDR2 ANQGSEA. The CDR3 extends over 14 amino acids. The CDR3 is CSVEDTPRGYEQYF.

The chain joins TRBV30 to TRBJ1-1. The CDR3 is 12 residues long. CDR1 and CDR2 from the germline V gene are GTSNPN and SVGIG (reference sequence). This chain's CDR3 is CAWTDPNTEAFF. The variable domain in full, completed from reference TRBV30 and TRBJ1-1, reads SQTIHQWPATLVQPVGSPLSLECTVEGTSNPNLYWYRQAAGRGLQLLFYSVGIGQISSEVPQNLSASRPQDRQFILSSKKLLLSDSGFYLCAWTDPNTEAFFGQGTRLTVV.

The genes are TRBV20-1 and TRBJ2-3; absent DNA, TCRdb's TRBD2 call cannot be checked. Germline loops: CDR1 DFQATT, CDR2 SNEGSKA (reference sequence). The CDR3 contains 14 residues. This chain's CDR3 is CSAFSSGITDTQYF.

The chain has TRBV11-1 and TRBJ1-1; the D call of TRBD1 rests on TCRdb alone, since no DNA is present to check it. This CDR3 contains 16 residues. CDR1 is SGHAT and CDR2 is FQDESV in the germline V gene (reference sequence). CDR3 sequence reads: CARSLRPDTPYTEAFF.

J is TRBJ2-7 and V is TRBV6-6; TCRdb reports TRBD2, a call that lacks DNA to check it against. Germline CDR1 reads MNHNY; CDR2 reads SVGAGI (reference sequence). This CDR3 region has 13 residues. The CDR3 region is CASSSGTLYEQYF.

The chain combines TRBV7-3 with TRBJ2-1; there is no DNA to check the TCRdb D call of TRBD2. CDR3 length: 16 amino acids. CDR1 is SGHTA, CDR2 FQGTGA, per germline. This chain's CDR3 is CASSEVGLGGINEQFF.

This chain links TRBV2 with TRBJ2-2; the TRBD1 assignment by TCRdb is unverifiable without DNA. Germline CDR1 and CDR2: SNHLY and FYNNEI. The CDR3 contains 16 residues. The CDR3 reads CASSEDWGAVTGELFF.

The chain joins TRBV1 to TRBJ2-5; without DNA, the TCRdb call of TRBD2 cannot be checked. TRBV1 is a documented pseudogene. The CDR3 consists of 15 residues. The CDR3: CTSSQDAGGEETQYF.

The CDR3 loop reads CASSFAPGQAYQETQYF. V is TRBV28 and J is TRBJ2-5; TCRdb reports TRBD1, a call that lacks DNA to check it against. The germline V gene encodes CDR1 MDHEN and CDR2 SYDVKM. CDR3 length equals 17 residues.

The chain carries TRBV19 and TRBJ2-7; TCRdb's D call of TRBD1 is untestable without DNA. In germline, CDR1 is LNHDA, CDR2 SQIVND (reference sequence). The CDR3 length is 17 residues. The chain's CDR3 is CASSIWSGQGASYEQYF.

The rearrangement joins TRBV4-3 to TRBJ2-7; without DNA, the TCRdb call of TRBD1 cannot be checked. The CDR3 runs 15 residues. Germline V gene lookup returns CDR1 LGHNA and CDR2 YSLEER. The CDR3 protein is CASSQGGDRIYEQYF.